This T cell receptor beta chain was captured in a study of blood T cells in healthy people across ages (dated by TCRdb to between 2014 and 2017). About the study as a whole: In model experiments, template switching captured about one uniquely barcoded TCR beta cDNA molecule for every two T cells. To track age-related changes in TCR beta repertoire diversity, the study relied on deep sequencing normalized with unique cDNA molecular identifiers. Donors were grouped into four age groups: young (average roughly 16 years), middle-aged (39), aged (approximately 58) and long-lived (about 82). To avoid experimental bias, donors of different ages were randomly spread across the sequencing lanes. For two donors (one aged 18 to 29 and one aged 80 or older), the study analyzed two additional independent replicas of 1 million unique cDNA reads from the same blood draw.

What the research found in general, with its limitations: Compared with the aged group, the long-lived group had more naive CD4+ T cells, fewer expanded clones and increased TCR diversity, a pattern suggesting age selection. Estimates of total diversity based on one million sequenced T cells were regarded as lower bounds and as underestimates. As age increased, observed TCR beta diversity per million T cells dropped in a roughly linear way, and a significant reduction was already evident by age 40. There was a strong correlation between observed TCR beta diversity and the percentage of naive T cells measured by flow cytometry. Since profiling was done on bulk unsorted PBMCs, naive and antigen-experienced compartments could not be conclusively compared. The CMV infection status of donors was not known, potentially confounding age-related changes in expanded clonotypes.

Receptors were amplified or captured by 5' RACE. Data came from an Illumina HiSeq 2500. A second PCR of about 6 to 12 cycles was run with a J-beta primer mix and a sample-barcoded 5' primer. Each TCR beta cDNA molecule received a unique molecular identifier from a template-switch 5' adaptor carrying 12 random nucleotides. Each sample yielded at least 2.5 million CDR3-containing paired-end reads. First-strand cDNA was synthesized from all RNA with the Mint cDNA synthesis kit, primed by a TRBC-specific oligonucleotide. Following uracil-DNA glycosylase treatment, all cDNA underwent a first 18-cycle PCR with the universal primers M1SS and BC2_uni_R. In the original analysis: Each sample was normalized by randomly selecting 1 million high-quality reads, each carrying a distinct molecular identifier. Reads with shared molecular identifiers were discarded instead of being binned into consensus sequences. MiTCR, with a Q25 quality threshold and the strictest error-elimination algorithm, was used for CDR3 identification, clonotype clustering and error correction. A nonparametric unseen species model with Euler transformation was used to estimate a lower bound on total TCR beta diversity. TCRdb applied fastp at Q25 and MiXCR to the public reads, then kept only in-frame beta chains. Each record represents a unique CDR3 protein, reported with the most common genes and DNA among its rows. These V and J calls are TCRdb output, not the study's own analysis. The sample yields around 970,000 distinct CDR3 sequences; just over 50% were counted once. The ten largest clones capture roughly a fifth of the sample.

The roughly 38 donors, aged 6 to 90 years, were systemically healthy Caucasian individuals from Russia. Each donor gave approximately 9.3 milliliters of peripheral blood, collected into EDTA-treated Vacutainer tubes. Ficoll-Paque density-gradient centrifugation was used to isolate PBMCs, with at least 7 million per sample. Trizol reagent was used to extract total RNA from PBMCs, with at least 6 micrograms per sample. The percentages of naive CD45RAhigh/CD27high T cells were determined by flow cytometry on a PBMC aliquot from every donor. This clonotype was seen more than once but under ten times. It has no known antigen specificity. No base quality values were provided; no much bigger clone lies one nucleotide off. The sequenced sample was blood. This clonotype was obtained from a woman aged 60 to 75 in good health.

This receptor carries the CDR3 CASSQDRAGHSYNEQFF. The nucleotide sequence is given as TGCGCCAGCAGCCAAGATAGAGCAGGGCACTCCTACAATGAGCAGTTCTTC. Recombination joined TRBV4-1 with TRBJ2-1, with TRBD1 perhaps the D gene, on 5 matching bases. From the cysteine up to the phenylalanine, the CDR3 has a length of 17 residues. The read is trimmed to its CDR3 DNA, 51 bases read in frame from base 1. Looking up the germline V gene yields CDR1 MGHRA and CDR2 YSYEKL. V loses 0 bases of germline sequence and J loses 0 bases, and the interval between the two ends is 12 bases.